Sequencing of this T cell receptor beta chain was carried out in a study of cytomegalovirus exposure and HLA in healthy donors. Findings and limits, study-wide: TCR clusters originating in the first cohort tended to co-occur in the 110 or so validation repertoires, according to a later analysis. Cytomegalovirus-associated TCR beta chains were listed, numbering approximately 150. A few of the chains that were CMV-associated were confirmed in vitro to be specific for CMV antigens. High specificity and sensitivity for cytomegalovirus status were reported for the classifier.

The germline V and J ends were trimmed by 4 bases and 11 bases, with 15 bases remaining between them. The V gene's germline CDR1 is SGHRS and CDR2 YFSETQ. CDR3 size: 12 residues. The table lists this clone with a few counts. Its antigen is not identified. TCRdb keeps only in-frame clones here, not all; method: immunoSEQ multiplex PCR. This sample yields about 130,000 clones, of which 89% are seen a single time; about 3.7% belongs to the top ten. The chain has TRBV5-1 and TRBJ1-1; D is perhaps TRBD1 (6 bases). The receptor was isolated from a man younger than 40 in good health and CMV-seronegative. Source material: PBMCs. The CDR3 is CASSLPGGQAFF. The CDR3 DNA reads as TGCGCCAGCAGCCTACCCGGGGGGCAGGCTTTCTTT.